This TCR beta chain was documented in a study of identical twins. Study results and caveats: Without tracking the same donors, conclusions rested on cross-sectional statistical analysis. Surplus twin overlap in beta out-of-frame sequences was less pronounced.

A remark on this clonotype: What it binds is not known.

TCRdb re-analysed the 5' RACE reads in MiXCR, keeping a single row per CDR3 protein. The sample comprises 1.5 million to 2 million distinct CDR3 sequences, roughly 35% of which are singletons, and 0.25% to 0.3% rests with the top ten. This CDR3 has 13 residues. V was trimmed by 6 bases and J by 4 bases, leaving 12 bases between them. The clonotype comes from a newborn girl in good health. Sequenced input: cord blood. V is TRBV12-3 or TRBV12-4 and J is TRBJ1-2; no definite D call. In DNA form, the CDR3 reads TGTGCCAGCAGCCCCCGCTGGGCCTATGGCTACACCTTC. The encoded protein is CASSPRWAYGYTF.